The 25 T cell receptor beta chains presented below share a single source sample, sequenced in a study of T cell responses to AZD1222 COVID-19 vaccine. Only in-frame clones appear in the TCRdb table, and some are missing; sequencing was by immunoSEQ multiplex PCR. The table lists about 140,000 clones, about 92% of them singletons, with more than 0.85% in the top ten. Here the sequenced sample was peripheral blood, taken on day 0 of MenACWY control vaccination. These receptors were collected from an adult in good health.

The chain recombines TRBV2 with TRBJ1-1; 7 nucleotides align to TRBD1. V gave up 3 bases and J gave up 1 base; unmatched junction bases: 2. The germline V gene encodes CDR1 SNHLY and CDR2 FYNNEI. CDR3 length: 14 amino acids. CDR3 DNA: TGTGCCAGCAGTGACCGACAGGGGAACACTGAAGCTTTCTTT. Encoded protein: CASSDRQGNTEAFF.

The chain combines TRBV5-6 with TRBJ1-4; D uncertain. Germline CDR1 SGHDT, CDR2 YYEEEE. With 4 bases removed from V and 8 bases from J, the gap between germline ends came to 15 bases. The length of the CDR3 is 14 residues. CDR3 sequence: CASSEGLGREKLFF. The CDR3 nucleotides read TGTGCCAGCAGCGAAGGACTTGGGAGGGAAAAACTGTTTTTT. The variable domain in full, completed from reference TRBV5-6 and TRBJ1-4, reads DAGVTQSPTHLIKTRGQQVTLRCSPKSGHDTVSWYQQALGQGPQFIFQYYEEEERQRGNFPDRFSGHQFPNYSSELNVNALLLGDSALYLCASSEGLGREKLFFGSGTQLSVL.

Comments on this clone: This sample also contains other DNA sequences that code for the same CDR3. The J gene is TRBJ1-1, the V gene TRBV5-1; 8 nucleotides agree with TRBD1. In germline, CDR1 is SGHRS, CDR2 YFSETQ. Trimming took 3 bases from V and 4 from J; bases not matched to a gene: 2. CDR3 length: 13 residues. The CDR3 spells CASSSDRGTEAFF. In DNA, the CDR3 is TGCGCCAGCAGCTCCGACAGGGGCACTGAAGCTTTCTTT.

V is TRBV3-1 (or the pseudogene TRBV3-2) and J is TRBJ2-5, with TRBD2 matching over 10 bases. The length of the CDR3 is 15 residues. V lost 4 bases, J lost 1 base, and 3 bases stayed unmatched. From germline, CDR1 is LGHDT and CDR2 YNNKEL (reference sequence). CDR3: CASSLAGGTQETQYF. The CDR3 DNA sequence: TGTGCCAGCAGCCTAGCGGGGGGCACCCAAGAGACCCAGTACTTC.

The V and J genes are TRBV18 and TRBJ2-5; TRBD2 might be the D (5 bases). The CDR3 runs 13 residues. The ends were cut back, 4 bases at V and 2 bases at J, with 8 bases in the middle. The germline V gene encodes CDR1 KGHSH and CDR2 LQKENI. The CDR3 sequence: CASSQDLQETQYF. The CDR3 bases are TGTGCCAGCTCACAGGACTTACAAGAGACCCAGTACTTC.

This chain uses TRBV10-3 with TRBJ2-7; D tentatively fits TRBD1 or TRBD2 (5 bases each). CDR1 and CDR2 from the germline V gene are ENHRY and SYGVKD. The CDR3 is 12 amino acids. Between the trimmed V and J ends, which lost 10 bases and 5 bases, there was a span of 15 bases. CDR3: CATMDGDDEQYF. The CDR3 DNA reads TGTGCCACCATGGACGGGGACGACGAGCAGTACTTC.

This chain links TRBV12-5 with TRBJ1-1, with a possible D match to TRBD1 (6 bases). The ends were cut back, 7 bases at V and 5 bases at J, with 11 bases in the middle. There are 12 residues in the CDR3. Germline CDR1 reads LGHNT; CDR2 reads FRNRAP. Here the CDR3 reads CASAQGLTEAFF. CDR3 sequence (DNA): TGTGCTAGTGCCCAGGGGCTAACTGAAGCTTTCTTT.

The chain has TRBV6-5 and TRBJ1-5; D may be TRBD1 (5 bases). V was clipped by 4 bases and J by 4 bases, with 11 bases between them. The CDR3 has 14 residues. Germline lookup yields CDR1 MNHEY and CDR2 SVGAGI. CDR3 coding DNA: TGTGCCAGCAGTTCGATTGGGGGTAATCAGCCCCAGCATTTT. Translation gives CASSSIGGNQPQHF.

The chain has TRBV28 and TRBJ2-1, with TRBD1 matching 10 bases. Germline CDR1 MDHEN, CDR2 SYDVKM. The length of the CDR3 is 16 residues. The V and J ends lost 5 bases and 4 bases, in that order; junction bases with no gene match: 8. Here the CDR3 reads CASSPSGTGDYNEQFF. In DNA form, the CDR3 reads TGTGCCAGCAGTCCTTCCGGGACAGGGGATTACAATGAGCAGTTCTTC.

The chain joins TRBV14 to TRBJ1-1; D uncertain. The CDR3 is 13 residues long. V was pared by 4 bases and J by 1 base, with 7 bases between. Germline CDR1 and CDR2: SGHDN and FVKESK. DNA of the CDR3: TGTGCCAGCAGCCGGGATCGGAACACTGAAGCTTTCTTT. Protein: CASSRDRNTEAFF.

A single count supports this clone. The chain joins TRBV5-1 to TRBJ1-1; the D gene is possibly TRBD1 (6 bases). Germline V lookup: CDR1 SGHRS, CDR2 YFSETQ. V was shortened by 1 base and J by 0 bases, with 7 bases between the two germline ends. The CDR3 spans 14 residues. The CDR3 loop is CASSLQGMNTEAFF. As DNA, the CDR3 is TGCGCCAGCAGCTTGCAGGGGATGAACACTGAAGCTTTCTTT.

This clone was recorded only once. The CDR3 sequence: CASSSRTRNTGELFF. The CDR3 region has the DNA TGCGCCAGCAGCTCTCGGACGAGGAACACCGGGGAGCTGTTTTTT. The rearrangement joins TRBV5-1 to TRBJ2-2; D unclear. The germline V and J ends were trimmed by 3 bases and 1 base, with 10 bases remaining between them. This CDR3 comprises 15 residues. Germline lookup yields CDR1 SGHRS and CDR2 YFSETQ.

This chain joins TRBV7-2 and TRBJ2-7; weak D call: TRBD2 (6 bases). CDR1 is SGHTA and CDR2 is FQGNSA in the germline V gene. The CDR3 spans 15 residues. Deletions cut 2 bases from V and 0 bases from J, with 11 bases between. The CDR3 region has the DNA TGTGCCAGCAGCTTAAGGGACTCAAGCTCCTACGAGCAGTACTTC. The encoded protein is CASSLRDSSSYEQYF.

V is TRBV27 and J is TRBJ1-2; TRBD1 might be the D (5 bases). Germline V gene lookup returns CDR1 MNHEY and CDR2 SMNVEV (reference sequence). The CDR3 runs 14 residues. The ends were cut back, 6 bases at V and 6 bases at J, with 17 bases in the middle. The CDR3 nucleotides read TGTGCCAGCAGCTCGATTCGGGGGAGGAATGGCTACACCTTC. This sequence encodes CASSSIRGRNGYTF.

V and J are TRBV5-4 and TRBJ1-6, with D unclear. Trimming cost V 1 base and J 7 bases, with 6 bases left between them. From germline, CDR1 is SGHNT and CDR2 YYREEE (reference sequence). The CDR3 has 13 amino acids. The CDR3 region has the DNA TGTGCCAGCAGCTTGTCCCGGAATTCACCCCTCCACTTT. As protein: CASSLSRNSPLHF.

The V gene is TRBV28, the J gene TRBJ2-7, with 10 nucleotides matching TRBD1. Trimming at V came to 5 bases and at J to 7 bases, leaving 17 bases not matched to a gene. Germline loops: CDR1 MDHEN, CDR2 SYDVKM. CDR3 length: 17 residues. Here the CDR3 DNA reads TGTGCCAGCAGTACCCCCCGGACAGGGGGAGGGATGGCGGAGCAGTACTTC. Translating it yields CASSTPRTGGGMAEQYF.

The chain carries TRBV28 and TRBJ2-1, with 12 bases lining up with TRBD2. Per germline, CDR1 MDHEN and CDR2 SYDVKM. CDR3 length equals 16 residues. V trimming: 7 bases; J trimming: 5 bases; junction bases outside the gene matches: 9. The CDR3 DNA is TGTGCCAGCAACCGTCCGGGACTAGCGGGTGACAATGAGCAGTTCTTC. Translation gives CASNRPGLAGDNEQFF. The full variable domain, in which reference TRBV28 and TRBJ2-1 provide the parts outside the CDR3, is DVKVTQSSRYLVKRTGEKVFLECVQDMDHENMFWYRQDPGLGLRLIYFSYDVKMKEKGDIPEGYSVSREKKERFSLILESASTNQTSMYLCASNRPGLAGDNEQFFGPGTRLTVL.

The CDR3 spells CASSKRLAGVIYQETQYF. Here the CDR3 DNA reads TGTGCCAGCAGCAAGAGACTAGCGGGTGTCATCTACCAAGAGACCCAGTACTTC. The chain is built from TRBV5-6 and TRBJ2-5; 10 nucleotides line up with TRBD2. This CDR3 comprises 18 residues. The junction had 12 bases not matched to a gene; V was cut back by 4 bases and J by 0 bases. CDR1 and CDR2 (germline): SGHDT, YYEEEE. The variable domain in full, completed from reference TRBV5-6 and TRBJ2-5, reads DAGVTQSPTHLIKTRGQQVTLRCSPKSGHDTVSWYQQALGQGPQFIFQYYEEEERQRGNFPDRFSGHQFPNYSSELNVNALLLGDSALYLCASSKRLAGVIYQETQYFGPGTRLLVL.

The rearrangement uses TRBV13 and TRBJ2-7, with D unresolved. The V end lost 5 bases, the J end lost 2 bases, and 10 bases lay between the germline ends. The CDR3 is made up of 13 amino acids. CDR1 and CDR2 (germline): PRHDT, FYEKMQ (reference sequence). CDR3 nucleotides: TGTGCCAGCAGCGCCCCCCGGACCTACGAGCAGTACTTC. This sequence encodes CASSAPRTYEQYF.

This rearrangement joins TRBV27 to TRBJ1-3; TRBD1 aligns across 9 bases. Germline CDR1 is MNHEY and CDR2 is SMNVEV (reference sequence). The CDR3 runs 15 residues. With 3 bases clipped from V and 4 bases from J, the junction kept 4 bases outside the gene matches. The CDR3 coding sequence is TGTGCCAGCAGTTTGGACAGGGGCGGCGGAAACACCATATATTTT. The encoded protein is CASSLDRGGGNTIYF.

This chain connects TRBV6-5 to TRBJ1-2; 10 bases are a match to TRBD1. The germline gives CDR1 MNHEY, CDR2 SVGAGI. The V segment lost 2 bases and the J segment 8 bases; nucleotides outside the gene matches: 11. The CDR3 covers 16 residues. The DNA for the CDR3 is TGTGCCAGCAGTTACGAACCGGGACAGGGGATGACGGGCTACACCTTC. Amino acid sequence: CASSYEPGQGMTGYTF.

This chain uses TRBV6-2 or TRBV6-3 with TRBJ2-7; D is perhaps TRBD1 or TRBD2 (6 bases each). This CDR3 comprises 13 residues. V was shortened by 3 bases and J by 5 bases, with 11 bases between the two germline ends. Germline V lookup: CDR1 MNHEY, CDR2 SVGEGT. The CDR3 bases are TGTGCCAGCAGTTATGGGGGGCTGAACGAGCAGTACTTC. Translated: CASSYGGLNEQYF.

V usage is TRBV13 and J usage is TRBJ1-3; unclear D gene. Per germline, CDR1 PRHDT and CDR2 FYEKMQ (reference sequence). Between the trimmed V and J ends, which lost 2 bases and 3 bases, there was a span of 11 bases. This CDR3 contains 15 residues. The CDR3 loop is CASSLISAGGNTIYF. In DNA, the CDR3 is TGTGCCAGCAGCTTAATCTCTGCGGGTGGAAACACCATATATTTT.

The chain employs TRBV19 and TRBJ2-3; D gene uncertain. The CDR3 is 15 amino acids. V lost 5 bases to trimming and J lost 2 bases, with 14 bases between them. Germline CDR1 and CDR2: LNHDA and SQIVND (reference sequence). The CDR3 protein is CASSPRDSHTDTQYF. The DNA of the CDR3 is TGTGCCAGTAGTCCTCGAGATAGCCACACAGATACGCAGTATTTT.

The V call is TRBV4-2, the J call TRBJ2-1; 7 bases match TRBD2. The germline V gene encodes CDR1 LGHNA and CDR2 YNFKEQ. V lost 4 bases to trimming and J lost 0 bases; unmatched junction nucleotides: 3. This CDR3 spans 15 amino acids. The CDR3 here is CASSPAGSSYNEQFF. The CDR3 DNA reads TGTGCCAGCAGCCCAGCGGGGAGCTCCTACAATGAGCAGTTCTTC.